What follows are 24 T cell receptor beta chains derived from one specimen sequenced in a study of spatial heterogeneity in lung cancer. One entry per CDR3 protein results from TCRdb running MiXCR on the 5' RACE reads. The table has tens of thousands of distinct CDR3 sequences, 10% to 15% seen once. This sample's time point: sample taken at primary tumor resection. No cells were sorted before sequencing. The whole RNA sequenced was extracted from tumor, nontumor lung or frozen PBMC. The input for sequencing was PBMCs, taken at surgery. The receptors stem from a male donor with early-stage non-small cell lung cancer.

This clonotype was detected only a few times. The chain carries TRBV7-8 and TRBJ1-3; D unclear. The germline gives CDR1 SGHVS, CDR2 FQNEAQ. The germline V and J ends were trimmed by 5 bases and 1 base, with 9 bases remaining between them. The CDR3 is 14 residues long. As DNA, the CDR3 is TGTGCCAGCAGCCACCGGGGATCTGGAAACACCATATATTTT. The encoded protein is CASSHRGSGNTIYF. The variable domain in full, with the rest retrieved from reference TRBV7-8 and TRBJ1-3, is GAGVSQSPRYKVAKRGQDVALRCDPISGHVSLFWYQQALGQGPEFLTYFQNEAQLDKSGLPSDRFFAERPEGSVSTLKIQRTQQEDSAVYLCASSHRGSGNTIYFGEGSWLTVV.

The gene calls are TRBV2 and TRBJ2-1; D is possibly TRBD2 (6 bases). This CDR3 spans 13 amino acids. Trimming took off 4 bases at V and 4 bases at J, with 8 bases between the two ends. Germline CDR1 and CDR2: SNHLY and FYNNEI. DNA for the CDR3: TGTGCCAGCAGTGGGGGGGTTTACAATGAGCAGTTCTTC. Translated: CASSGGVYNEQFF.

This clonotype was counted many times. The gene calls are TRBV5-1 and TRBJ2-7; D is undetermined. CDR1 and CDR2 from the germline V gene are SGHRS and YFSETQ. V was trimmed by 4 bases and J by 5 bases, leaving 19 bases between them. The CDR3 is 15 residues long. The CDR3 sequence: CASSNLSRPPHEQYF. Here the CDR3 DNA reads TGCGCCAGCAGCAATCTCTCCCGGCCCCCACACGAGCAGTACTTC.

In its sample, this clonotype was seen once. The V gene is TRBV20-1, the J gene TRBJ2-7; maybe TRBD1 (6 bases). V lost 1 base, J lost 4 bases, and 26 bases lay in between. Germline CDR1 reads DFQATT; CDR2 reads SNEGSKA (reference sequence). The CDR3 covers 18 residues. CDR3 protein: CSARAQGRRDTLAYEQYF. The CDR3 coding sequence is TGCAGTGCTAGAGCGCAGGGCCGTAGGGACACCCTTGCTTACGAGCAGTACTTC.

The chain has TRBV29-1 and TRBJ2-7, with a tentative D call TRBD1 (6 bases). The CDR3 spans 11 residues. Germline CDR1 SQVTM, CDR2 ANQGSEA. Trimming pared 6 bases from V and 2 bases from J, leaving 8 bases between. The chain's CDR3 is CSVGHTYEQYF. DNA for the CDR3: TGCAGCGTGGGACACACCTACGAGCAGTACTTC.

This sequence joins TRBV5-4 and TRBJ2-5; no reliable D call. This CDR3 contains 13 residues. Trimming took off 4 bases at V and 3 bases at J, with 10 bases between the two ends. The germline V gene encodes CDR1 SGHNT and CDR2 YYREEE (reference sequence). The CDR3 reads CASSPYSEETQYF. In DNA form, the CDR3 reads TGTGCCAGCAGCCCATATTCGGAAGAGACCCAGTACTTC.

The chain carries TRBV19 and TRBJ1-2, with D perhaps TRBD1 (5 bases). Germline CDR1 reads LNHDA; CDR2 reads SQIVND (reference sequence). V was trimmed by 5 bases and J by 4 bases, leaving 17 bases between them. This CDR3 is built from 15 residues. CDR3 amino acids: CASSEQGGGPYGYTF. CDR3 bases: TGTGCCAGTAGTGAGCAGGGAGGAGGGCCCTATGGCTACACCTTC. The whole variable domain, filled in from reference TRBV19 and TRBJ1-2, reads DGGITQSPKYLFRKEGQNVTLSCEQNLNHDAMYWYRQDPGQGLRLIYYSQIVNDFQKGDIAEGYSVSREKKESFPLTVTSAQKNPTAFYLCASSEQGGGPYGYTFGSGTRLTVV.

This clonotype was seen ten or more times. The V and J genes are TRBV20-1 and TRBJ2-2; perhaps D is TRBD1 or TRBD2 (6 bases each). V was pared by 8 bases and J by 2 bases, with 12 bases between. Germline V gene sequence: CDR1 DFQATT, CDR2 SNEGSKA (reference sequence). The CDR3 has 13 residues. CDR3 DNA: TGCAGTTCAAAGGGGGGAAACACCGGGGAGCTGTTTTTT. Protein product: CSSKGGNTGELFF.

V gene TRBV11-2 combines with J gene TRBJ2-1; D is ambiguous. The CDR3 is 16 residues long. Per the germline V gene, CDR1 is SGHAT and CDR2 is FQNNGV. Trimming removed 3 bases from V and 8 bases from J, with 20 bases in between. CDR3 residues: CASSLPPDYLSDEQFF. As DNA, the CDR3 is TGTGCCAGCAGCTTGCCCCCAGATTACCTGTCGGATGAGCAGTTCTTC.

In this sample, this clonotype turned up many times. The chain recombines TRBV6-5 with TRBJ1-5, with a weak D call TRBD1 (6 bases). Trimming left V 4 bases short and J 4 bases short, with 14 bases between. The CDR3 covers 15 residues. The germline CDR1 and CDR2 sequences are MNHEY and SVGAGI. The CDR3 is CASSLDRRGNQPQHF. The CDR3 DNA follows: TGTGCCAGCAGTTTAGACAGGAGGGGAAATCAGCCCCAGCATTTT.

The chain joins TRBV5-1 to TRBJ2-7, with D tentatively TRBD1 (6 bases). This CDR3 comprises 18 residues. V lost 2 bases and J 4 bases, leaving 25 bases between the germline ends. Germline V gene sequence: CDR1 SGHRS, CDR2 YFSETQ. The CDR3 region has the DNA TGCGCCAGCAGCTTATCTACAGGGTACTCGGACCTCGAATACGAGCAGTACTTC. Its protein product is CASSLSTGYSDLEYEQYF. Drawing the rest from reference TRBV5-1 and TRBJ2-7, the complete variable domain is KAGVTQTPRYLIKTRGQQVTLSCSPISGHRSVSWYQQTPGQGLQFLFEYFSETQRNKGNFPGRFSGRQFSNSRSEMNVSTLELGDSALYLCASSLSTGYSDLEYEQYFGPGTRLTVT.

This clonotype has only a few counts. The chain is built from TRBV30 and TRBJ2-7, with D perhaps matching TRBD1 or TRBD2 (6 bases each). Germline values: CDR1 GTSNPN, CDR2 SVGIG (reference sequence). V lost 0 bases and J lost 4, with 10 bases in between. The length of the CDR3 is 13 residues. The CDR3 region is CAWSVTGGYEQYF. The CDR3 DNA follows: TGTGCCTGGAGTGTGACAGGAGGGTACGAGCAGTACTTC.

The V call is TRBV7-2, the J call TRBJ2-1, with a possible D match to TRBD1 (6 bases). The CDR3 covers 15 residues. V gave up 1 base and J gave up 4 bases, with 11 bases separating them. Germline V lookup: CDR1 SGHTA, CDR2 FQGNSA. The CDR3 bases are TGTGCCAGCAGCTTAGAGGGGACACTTTACAATGAGCAGTTCTTC. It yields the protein CASSLEGTLYNEQFF. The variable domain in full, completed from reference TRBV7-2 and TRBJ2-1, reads GAGVSQSPSNKVTEKGKDVELRCDPISGHTALYWYRQSLGQGLEFLIYFQGNSAPDKSGLPSDRFSAERTGGSVSTLTIQRTQQEDSAVYLCASSLEGTLYNEQFFGPGTRLTVL.

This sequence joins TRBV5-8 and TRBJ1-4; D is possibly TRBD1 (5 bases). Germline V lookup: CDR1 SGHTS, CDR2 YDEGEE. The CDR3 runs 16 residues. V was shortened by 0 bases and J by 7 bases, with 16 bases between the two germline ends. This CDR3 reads CASSLAYGTEPEKLFF. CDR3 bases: TGTGCCAGCAGCTTGGCCTACGGGACGGAACCTGAAAAACTGTTTTTT.

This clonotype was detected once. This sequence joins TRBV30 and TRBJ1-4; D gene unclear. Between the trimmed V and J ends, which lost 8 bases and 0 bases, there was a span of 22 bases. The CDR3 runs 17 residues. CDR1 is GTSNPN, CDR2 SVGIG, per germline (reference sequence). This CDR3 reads CAIEAGISIATNEKLFF. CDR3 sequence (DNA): TGTGCCATCGAAGCGGGGATATCCATTGCAACTAATGAAAAACTGTTTTTT.

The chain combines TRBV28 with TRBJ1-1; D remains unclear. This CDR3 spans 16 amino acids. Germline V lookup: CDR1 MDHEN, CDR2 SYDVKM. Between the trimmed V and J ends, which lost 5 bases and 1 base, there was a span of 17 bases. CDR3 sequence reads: CASSEGPPYSNTEAFF. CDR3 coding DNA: TGTGCCAGCAGTGAGGGTCCCCCTTACTCGAACACTGAAGCTTTCTTT.

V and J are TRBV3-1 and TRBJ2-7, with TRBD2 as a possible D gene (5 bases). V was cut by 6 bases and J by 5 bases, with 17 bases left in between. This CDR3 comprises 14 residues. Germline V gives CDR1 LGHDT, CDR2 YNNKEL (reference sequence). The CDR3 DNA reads TGTGCCAGCAGTCCTCCCGGACTGAAAAACGAGCAGTACTTC. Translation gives CASSPPGLKNEQYF.

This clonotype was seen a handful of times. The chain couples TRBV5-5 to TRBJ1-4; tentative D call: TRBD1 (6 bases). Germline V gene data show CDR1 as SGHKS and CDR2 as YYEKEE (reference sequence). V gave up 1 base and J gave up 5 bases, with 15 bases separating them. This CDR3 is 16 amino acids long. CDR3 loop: CASSLNRGRSNEKLFF. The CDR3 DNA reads TGTGCCAGCAGCTTGAATCGGGGGCGCAGCAATGAAAAACTGTTTTTT.

The CDR3 region has the DNA TGTGCCAGCAACCCCGGGACTAGCGGGGGTTCGATTCCCACAGATACGCAGTATTTT. Its translation: CASNPGTSGGSIPTDTQYF. This sequence joins TRBV2 and TRBJ2-3; 14 positions match TRBD2. There are 19 residues in the CDR3. V shed 7 bases, J shed 2 bases, and the junction held 14 bases outside the gene matches. Per germline, CDR1 SNHLY and CDR2 FYNNEI.

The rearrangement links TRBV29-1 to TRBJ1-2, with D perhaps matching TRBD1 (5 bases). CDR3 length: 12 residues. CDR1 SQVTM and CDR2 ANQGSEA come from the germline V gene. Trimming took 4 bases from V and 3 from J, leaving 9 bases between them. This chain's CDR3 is CSVGTRDYGYTF. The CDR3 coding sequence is TGCAGCGTTGGTACCAGGGACTATGGCTACACCTTC.

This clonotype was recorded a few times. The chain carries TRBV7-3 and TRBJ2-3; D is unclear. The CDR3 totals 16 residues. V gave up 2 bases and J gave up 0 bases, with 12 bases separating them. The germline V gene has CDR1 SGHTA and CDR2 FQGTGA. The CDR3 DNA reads TGTGCCAGCAGCTTAGGCCAGGCTGATAGCACAGATACGCAGTATTTT. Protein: CASSLGQADSTDTQYF.

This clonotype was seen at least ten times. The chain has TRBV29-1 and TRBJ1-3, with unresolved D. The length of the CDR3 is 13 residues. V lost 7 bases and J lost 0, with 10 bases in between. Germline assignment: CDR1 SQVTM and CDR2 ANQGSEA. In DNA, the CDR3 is TGCAGCGGGATCAAGAGCTCTGGAAACACCATATATTTT. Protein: CSGIKSSGNTIYF.

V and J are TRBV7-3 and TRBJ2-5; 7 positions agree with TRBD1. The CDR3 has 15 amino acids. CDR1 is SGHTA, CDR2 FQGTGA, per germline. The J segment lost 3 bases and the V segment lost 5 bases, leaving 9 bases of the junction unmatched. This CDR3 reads CASSLSRTGKETQYF. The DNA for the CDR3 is TGTGCCAGCAGCCTAAGTAGGACAGGAAAAGAGACCCAGTACTTC.

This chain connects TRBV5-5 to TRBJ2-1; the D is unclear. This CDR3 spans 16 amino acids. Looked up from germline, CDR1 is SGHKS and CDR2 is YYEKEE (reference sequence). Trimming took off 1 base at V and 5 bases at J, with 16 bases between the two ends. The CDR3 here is CASSLRVIQENNEQFF. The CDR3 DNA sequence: TGTGCCAGCAGCTTGCGCGTCATCCAAGAAAACAATGAGCAGTTCTTC.